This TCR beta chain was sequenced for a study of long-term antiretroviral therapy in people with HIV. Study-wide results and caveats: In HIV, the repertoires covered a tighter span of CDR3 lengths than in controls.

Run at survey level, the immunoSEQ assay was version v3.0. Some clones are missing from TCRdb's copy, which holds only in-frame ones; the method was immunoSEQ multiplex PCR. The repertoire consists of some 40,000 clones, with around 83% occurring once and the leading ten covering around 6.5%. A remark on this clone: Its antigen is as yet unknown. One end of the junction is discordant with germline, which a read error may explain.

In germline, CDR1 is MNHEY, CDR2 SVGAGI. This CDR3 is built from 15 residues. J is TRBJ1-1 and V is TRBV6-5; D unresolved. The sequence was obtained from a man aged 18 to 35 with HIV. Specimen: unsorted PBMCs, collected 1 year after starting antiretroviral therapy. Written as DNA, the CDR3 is TGTGCCAGCAGCCGAGTTACCCACTCGAACGCTGAAGCTTTCTTT. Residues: CASSRVTHSNAEAFF.